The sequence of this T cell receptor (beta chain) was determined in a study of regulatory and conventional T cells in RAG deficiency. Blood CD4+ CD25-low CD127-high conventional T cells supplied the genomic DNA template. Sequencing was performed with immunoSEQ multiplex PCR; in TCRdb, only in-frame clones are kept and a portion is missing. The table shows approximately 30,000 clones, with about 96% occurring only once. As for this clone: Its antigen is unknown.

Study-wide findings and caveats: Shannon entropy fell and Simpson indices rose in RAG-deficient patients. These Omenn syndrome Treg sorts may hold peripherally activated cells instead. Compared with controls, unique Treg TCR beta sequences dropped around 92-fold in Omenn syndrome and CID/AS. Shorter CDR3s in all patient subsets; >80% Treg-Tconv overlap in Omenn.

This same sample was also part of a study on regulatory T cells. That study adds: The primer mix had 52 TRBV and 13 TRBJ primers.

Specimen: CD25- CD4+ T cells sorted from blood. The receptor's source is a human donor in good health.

CDR3 protein: CASSLAGGGTEAFF. The CDR3 DNA reads TGCGCCAGCAGCTTGGCAGGGGGAGGAACTGAAGCTTTCTTT. The chain links TRBV5-1 to TRBJ1-1, with 7 bases aligning to TRBD1. V trimming: 0 bases; J trimming: 5 bases; junction bases outside the gene matches: 4. Per germline, CDR1 SGHRS and CDR2 YFSETQ. This CDR3 region has 14 residues.